This T cell receptor beta chain was sequenced during a study of T cells and copy number aberrations in small-cell lung cancer listed by TCRdb under 2021. For context, the study as a whole: To relate T cell metrics to mutations and copy number aberrations, the same tumor regions underwent both TCR repertoire sequencing and whole-exome sequencing. Tumor TCR data existed for roughly 17 patients, while 14 patients had TCR data covering both tumor and normal tissue. What the study reported, not specific to this receptor: A small sample size, resulting from surgical resection being uncommon in small-cell lung cancer, limited the study, and the findings need validation. High heterogeneity of the TCR repertoire was observed across regions, with roughly 75-98% of clones restricted to a single region, representing a lower overlap than in localized NSCLC. A negative correlation was found between higher copy number aberration burden and tumor T-cell density, richness and clonality. Tumors had lower T-cell density, richness and clonality than adjacent lung tissue, though the difference in density was not significant. All specimens consisted of formalin-fixed paraffin-embedded tissue, which is known to introduce sequencing artifacts.

This clone has a single count. Which antigen it targets is not known. Within one base of it there is no much larger clone, and no base qualities were kept. Using multiplexed V- and J-gene primers, the immunoSEQ hsTCRB Kit amplified TCR-beta CDR3 regions from genomic DNA. Unique DNA barcodes were added in a second PCR, and the samples were pooled together with one negative control and one positive control. Pooled TCR-beta libraries were sequenced on an Illumina MiSeq with a 150-cycle paired-end protocol. Concerning the study's data processing: Raw sequencing data were processed by Adaptive Biotechnologies into a report with normalized, annotated TCR-beta repertoires. To compute T-cell density, TCR-beta templates were normalized to usable DNA, with usable DNA estimated through amplification of housekeeping genes. Clonality was defined as 1 minus Pielou's evenness, while richness was a count of unique rearrangements. Three measures quantified intratumor TCR heterogeneity between regions: the Jaccard index, the Morisita overlap index, and the proportion of shared top-20 clonotypes. TCRdb holds this immuneACCESS table with in-frame rearrangements only. Some clones are missing; in checked studies, unresolved V genes explain under half, and the rest has no known cause. V and J calls and clone size are those listed in that table; D and trimming were worked out from the DNA. The sample data list 500 to 650 clones, and about 92% of these were observed just once. The top ten constitute roughly 2.7% of the sample.

The donors were limited-stage small-cell lung cancer patients whose surgical resection took place in Hangzhou, China, between the late 2000s and the early 2020s. Every donor underwent upfront surgery with no preoperative chemotherapy or radiotherapy, and no donor received immunotherapy either before or after surgery. All 20 or so patients in the sequenced cohort were smokers or heavy second-hand smokers. To represent spatial heterogeneity of the primary tumors, a grid approach was used to collect three regions from each tumor FFPE block. Tumor regions were macrodissected to enrich malignant cells, and only regions expected to yield at least 150 ng DNA were selected. To characterize T cell repertoire heterogeneity, the study applied multi-region TCR-beta sequencing to resected limited-stage small-cell lung cancers and to tumor-adjacent lung tissue. Genomic DNA was extracted from FFPE tissue using the AllPrep DNA/RNA FFPE Kit (Qiagen).

From its cysteine to its phenylalanine, the CDR3 spans 16 amino acids. The entry retains the CDR3 DNA only, 48 bases that are in frame from base 1. V lost 1 base and J lost 2 bases, and the count of bases not matched to a germline gene is 4. For CDR1 and CDR2, the germline V gene lists SGHVS and FQNEAQ. This sequence was found in a man in his 60s with small cell lung cancer. The receptor chain draws on TRBV7-8 and TRBJ1-5, and 8 junctional nucleotides match TRBD1. The sample comprised tumor tissue. This receptor carries the CDR3 CASSLGQGPGNQPQHF. The nucleotide sequence is given as TGTGCCAGCAGCTTAGGACAGGGGCCGGGCAATCAGCCCCAGCATTTT.